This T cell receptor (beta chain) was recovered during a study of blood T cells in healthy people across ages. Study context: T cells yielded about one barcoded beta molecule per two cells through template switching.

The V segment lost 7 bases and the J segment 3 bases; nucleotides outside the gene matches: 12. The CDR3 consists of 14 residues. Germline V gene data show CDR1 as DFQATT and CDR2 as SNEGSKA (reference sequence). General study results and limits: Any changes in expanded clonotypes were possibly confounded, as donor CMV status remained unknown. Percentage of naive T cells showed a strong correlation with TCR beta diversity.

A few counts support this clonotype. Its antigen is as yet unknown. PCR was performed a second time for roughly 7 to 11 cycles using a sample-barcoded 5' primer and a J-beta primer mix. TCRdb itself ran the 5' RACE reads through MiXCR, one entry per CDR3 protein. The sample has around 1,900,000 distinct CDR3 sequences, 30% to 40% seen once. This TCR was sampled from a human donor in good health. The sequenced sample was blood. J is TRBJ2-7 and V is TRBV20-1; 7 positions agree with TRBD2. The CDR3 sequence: CSGTPGGTIYEQYF. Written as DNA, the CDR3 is TGCAGTGGGACCCCCGGGGGGACCATCTACGAGCAGTACTTC.